Below, 2 T cell receptor beta chains from the same sample are listed, as sequenced in a study of beta chain features in type 1 diabetes. Expressed TCRB transcripts were sequenced because the entire RNA isolate underwent reverse transcription. Repertoires were generated with immunoSEQ multiplex PCR, while TCRdb's copy carries only in-frame clones and drops some. The data contain about 620,000 clones, about a sixth of them singletons. Sequenced: naive CD4+ T cells from blood. Source of these receptors: a man between 18 and 29 years old in good health.

The CDR3 nucleotides read TGTGCCAGCACTAGTGAAGAGCAGTACTTC. Protein: CASTSEEQYF. V usage is TRBV27 and J usage is TRBJ2-7; D uncertain. The germline V and J ends were trimmed by 7 bases and 7 bases, with 8 bases remaining between them. The CDR3 loop spans 10 amino acids. In germline, CDR1 is MNHEY, CDR2 SMNVEV (reference sequence).

This sequence joins TRBV6-5 and TRBJ1-5; 7 nucleotides match TRBD1. This CDR3 contains 14 residues. Unmatched junction bases numbered 7, after V lost 8 bases and J lost 3 bases. The germline CDR1 and CDR2 sequences are MNHEY and SVGAGI. This CDR3 reads CASGTTGTNQPQHF. The CDR3 DNA reads as TGTGCCAGCGGGACGACAGGGACCAATCAGCCCCAGCATTTT.